This T cell receptor beta chain was identified in a study of blood T cell repertoires in COVID-19. Per the germline V gene, CDR1 is MNHEY and CDR2 is SVGAGI. The CDR3 has 13 amino acids. Trimming left V 2 bases short and J 7 bases short, with 12 bases between. Ages ranged from 18 to 89 years, with residence in about two dozen US areas. Participant reports of clinical history set cohort assignment. Sequenced by immunoSEQ multiplex PCR; TCRdb stores in-frame clones only, minus some. The sample carries 150,000 or so clones, more than 75% recorded once. Source material: PBMCs or T cells enriched from blood (not recorded which). The TCR originated in a woman between 45 and 60 years old who had recovered from COVID-19. The rearrangement uses TRBV6-5 and TRBJ2-7; TRBD2 is a possible D gene (5 bases). Written as DNA, the CDR3 is TGTGCCAGCAGTTACGAACGAGGAGGTGAGCAGTACTTC. Its protein product is CASSYERGGEQYF.